The clone carrying this TCR beta chain was detected only once. This sample is part of a study of blood T cell repertoires in COVID-19. Study-level background: Italy, Spain and the United States were the sources of the convalescent and acute COVID-19 samples. Sample material is recorded as cDNA or gDNA derived from T cells, B-cell-depleted T cells, or PBMCs.

V dropped 4 bases and J dropped 1 base, with 13 bases sitting between them. CDR1 is MNHEY, CDR2 SMNVEV, per germline (reference sequence). The CDR3 consists of 15 residues. Using immunoSEQ multiplex PCR, the repertoire was profiled, and TCRdb retains in-frame clones only, with some absent. The data contain about 280,000 clones, roughly nine tenths of them singletons. Seattle patients were enrolled while actively infected and followed longitudinally. Material for sequencing was peripheral blood. The rearrangement joins TRBV27 to TRBJ2-5; D perhaps matches TRBD1 (5 bases). The sequence derives from a woman aged 25-40 years with COVID-19, enrolled during active disease. CDR3 nucleotide sequence: TGTGCCAGCAGTTACCACATTGACAGCCAAGAGACCCAGTACTTC. Translating gives CASSYHIDSQETQYF.